The 13 T cell receptor beta chains below all came from one sample that was sequenced in a study of T cells in localized non-small cell lung cancer. Produced via immunoSEQ multiplex PCR; TCRdb's table is partial and in-frame only. The data hold some 64,000 clones, with roughly 76% observed a single time. Sequencing was performed on PBMCs, taken before any cancer treatment. All receptors come from a man between 40 and 70 years old with stage II lung adenocarcinoma.

The rearrangement links TRBV18 to TRBJ2-1; the D call may be TRBD1 or TRBD2 (7 bases each). The ends were cut back, 2 bases at V and 0 bases at J, with 14 bases in the middle. The CDR3 length is 17 residues. Per germline, CDR1 KGHSH and CDR2 LQKENI. The CDR3: CASSPSARGGSYNEQFF. CDR3 in DNA: TGTGCCAGCTCACCATCAGCCAGGGGGGGCTCCTACAATGAGCAGTTCTTC.

The chain combines TRBV21-1 with TRBJ2-1. TRBV21-1 is marked as a pseudogene. CDR3 size: 15 residues. CDR3 sequence (DNA): TGTGCCAGCAGCAACCGGGACCCTCAATACAATGAGCAGTTCTTC. It is translated as CASSNRDPQYNEQFF.

V usage is TRBV10-3 and J usage is TRBJ2-7, with TRBD1 matching 9 bases. CDR3 length: 17 amino acids. Germline trimming cut 5 bases from V and 3 bases from J; bases unmatched to any gene: 14. Looked up from germline, CDR1 is ENHRY and CDR2 is SYGVKD. CDR3 DNA: TGTGCCATCAGTCCGGGACAGGGCTTGAGCCAGGGCTACGAGCAGTACTTC. It specifies CAISPGQGLSQGYEQYF.

This CDR3 is CASSLHRLNTEAFF. As DNA, the CDR3 is TGTGCCAGCAGCTTGCACAGGTTGAACACTGAAGCTTTCTTT. This chain links TRBV7-3 with TRBJ1-1; possibly TRBD1 for D (5 bases). With 3 bases removed from V and 0 bases from J, the gap between germline ends came to 8 bases. Germline V gives CDR1 SGHTA, CDR2 FQGTGA. This CDR3 comprises 14 residues.

The chain carries TRBV5-6 and TRBJ2-3, with D hard to call. V was clipped by 2 bases and J by 0 bases, with 7 bases between them. Germline CDR1 is SGHDT and CDR2 is YYEEEE. This CDR3 region has 14 residues. Here the CDR3 DNA reads TGTGCCAGCAGCTTCGTCAGGAGCACAGATACGCAGTATTTT. Translation gives CASSFVRSTDTQYF.

The rearrangement joins TRBV7-2 to TRBJ1-2; weak D call: TRBD1 (6 bases). Germline CDR1 SGHTA, CDR2 FQGNSA. This CDR3 spans 13 amino acids. Trimming removed 1 base at V and 5 bases at J, with 8 bases between. CDR3 coding DNA: TGTGCCAGCAGCTTAGAGGGGGGGTATGGCTACACCTTC. This translates into CASSLEGGYGYTF.

The rearrangement links TRBV1 to TRBJ2-1; TRBD2 is the table's D call, not checked against the DNA. TRBV1 is a pseudogene locus. The CDR3 runs to 20 residues. The CDR3 loop is CTSSQPSSGLAGVSYNEQFF. Written as DNA, the CDR3 is TGCACCAGCAGCCAACCGAGTAGCGGGCTAGCGGGAGTGTCCTACAATGAGCAGTTCTTC.

This sequence joins TRBV4-2 and TRBJ1-1, with D uncertain. The CDR3 has 15 amino acids. Per germline, CDR1 LGHNA and CDR2 YNFKEQ. Trimming left V 0 bases short and J 0 bases short, with 8 bases between. The CDR3 loop reads CASSQEKLMNTEAFF. DNA for the CDR3: TGTGCCAGCAGCCAAGAGAAACTAATGAACACTGAAGCTTTCTTT.

This clone was recorded once. For the CDR3, the DNA is TGTGCCACGGGCCATCCAACCGGGGAGCTGTTTTTT. Translated, it gives CATGHPTGELFF. V is TRBV7-2 and J is TRBJ2-2; D gene uncertain. The germline gives CDR1 SGHTA, CDR2 FQGNSA. CDR3 length: 12 residues. Between the trimmed V and J ends, which lost 10 bases and 5 bases, there was a span of 11 bases.

This clone is labeled medium-sized. The chain recombines TRBV5-1 with TRBJ2-1; D is unresolved. CDR1 is SGHRS, CDR2 YFSETQ, per germline. The ends were cut back, 7 bases at V and 0 bases at J, with 14 bases in the middle. The CDR3 sequence is 15 residues long. The CDR3 here is CASGLPPSSYNEQFF. The CDR3 DNA follows: TGCGCCAGCGGCCTGCCTCCGAGCTCCTACAATGAGCAGTTCTTC.

This rearrangement joins TRBV7-8 to TRBJ1-1; 8 bases fit TRBD1. CDR1 and CDR2 (germline): SGHVS, FQNEAQ. This CDR3 is 15 amino acids long. V was pared by 6 bases and J by 4 bases, with 10 bases of the junction left unmatched. Here the CDR3 reads CASSYRGSLSTEAFF. Here the CDR3 DNA reads TGTGCCAGCAGTTACAGGGGGTCCCTATCCACTGAAGCTTTCTTT.

This clone was recorded only once. The chain couples TRBV5-4 to TRBJ1-1; 7 nucleotides align to TRBD1. The germline V gene encodes CDR1 SGHNT and CDR2 YYREEE (reference sequence). The CDR3 totals 14 residues. The V and J ends lost 4 bases and 8 bases, in that order; junction bases with no gene match: 11. For the CDR3, the DNA is TGTGCCAGCAGCCCTCAGGGGGGCAGCTCAGAAGCTTTCTTT. Translation: CASSPQGGSSEAFF.

The chain joins TRBV7-3 to TRBJ1-1; 7 bases align to TRBD1. Germline lookup yields CDR1 SGHTA and CDR2 FQGTGA. After removal of 4 bases from V and 4 bases from J, the junction contained 6 bases not matched to a gene. CDR3 length equals 14 residues. CDR3 in amino acids: CASSSTGRSTEAFF. The DNA for the CDR3 is TGTGCCAGCAGCTCGACAGGGCGTAGCACTGAAGCTTTCTTT.